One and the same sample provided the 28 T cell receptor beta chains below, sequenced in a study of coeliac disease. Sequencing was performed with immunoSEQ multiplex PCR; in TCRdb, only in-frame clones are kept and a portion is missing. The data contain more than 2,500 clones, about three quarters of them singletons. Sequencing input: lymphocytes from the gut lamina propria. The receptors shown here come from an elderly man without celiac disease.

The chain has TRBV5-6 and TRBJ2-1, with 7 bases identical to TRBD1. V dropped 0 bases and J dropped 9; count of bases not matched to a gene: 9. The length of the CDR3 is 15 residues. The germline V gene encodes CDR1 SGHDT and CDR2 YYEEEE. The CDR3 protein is CASSLGDRPEGEQFF. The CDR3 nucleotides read TGTGCCAGCAGCTTGGGGGACAGACCCGAGGGTGAGCAGTTCTTC.

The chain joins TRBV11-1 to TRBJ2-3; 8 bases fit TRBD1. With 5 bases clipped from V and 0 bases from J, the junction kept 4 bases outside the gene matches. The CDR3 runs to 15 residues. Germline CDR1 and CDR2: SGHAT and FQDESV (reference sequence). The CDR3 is CASSPWTGSTDTQYF. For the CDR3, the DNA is TGTGCCAGCAGCCCGTGGACAGGGAGCACAGATACGCAGTATTTT.

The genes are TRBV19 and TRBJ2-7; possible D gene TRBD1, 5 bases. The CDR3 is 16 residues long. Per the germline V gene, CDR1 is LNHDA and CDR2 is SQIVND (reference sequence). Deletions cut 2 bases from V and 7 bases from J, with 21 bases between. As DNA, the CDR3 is TGTGCCAGTAGTATAAGTGTGGGGCAGGGCACGGAAGAGCAGTACTTC. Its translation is CASSISVGQGTEEQYF.

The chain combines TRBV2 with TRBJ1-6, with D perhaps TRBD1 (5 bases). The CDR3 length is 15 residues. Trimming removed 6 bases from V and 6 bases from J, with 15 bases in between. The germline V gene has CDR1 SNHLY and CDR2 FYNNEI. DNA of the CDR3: TGTGCCAGCAGAGGGTTGGACAAATCTAATTCACCCCTCCACTTT. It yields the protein CASRGLDKSNSPLHF.

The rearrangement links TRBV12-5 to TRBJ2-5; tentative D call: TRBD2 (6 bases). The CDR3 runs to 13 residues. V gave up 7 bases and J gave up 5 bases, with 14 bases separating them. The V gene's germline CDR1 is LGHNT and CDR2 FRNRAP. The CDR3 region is CASVGEEVETQYF. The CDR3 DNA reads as TGTGCTAGTGTCGGGGAGGAGGTGGAGACCCAGTACTTC.

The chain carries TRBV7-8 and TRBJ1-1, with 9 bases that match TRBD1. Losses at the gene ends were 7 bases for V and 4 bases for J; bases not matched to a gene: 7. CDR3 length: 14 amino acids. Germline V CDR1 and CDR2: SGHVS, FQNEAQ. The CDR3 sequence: CASNPTGGSTEAFF. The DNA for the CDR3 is TGTGCCAGCAATCCGACAGGGGGAAGCACTGAAGCTTTCTTT.

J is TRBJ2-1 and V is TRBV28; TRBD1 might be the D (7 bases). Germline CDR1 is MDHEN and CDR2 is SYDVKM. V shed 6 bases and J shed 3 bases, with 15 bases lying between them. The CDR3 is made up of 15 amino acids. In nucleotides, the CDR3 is TGTGCCAGCAGCCAGGGGGAGGATATCTACAATGAGCAGTTCTTC. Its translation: CASSQGEDIYNEQFF.

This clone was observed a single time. The CDR3 bases are TGTGCCATCAGTGAGTATCCTAGCTCTGGGGCCAACGTCCTGACTTTC. It translates to CAISEYPSSGANVLTF. The chain uses TRBV10-3 and TRBJ2-6, with D uncertain. Per germline, CDR1 ENHRY and CDR2 SYGVKD. Trimming took 1 base from V and 0 from J, leaving 7 bases between them. The CDR3 loop spans 16 amino acids.

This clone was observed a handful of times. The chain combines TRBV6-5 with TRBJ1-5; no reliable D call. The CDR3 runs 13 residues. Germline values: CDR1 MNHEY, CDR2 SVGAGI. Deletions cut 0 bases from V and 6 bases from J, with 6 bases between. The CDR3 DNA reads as TGTGCCAGCAGTTACTCAGGGAGTCAGCCCCAGCATTTT. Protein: CASSYSGSQPQHF.

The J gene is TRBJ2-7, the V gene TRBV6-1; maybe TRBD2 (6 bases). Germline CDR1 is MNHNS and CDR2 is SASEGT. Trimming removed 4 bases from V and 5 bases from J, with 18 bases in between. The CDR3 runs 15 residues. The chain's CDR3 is CASSVGRETIHEQYF. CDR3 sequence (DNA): TGTGCCAGCAGTGTGGGACGGGAGACGATACACGAGCAGTACTTC.

The CDR3, as DNA: TGTGCCAGCAGTGAAAGGCCTAGGACCTACAATGAGCAGTTCTTC. Protein product: CASSERPRTYNEQFF. This chain joins TRBV2 and TRBJ2-1; no reliable D call. Trimming stripped 2 bases from V and 2 bases from J, with 10 bases between. The CDR3 has 15 amino acids. Germline lookup yields CDR1 SNHLY and CDR2 FYNNEI.

The CDR3 sequence: CASSPTGQTFSGNTIYF. DNA for the CDR3: TGTGCCAGCAGCCCGACGGGACAAACGTTCTCTGGAAACACCATATATTTT. The chain carries TRBV7-9 and TRBJ1-3; TRBD1 might be the D (6 bases). Trimming left V 5 bases short and J 0 bases short, with 17 bases between. The germline V gene has CDR1 SEHNR and CDR2 FQNEAQ (reference sequence). CDR3 length: 17 residues.

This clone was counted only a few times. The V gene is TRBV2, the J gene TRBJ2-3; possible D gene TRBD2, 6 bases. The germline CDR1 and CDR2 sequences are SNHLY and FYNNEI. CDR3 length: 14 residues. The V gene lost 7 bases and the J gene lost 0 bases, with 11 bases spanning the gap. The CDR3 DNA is TGTGCCAGCACCCCGGGACTTAGCACAGATACGCAGTATTTT. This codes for CASTPGLSTDTQYF.

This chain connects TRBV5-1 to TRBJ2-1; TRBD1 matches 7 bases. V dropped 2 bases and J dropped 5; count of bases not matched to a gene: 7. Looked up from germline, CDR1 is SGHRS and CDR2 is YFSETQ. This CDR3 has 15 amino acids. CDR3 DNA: TGCGCCAGCAGCTTAGAGGGGGCGCCTAACAATGAGCAGTTCTTC. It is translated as CASSLEGAPNNEQFF.

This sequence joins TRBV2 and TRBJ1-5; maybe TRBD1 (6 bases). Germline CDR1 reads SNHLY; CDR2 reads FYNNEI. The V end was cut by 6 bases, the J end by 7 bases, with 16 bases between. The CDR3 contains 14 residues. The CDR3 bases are TGTGCCAGCAGACCTCAGGGGAGAGGGCAGCCCCAGCATTTT. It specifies CASRPQGRGQPQHF. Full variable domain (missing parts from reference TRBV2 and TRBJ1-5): EPEVTQTPSHQVTQMGQEVILRCVPISNHLYFYWYRQILGQKVEFLVSFYNNEISEKSEIFDDQFSVERPDGSNFTLKIRSTKLEDSAMYFCASRPQGRGQPQHFGDGTRLSIL.

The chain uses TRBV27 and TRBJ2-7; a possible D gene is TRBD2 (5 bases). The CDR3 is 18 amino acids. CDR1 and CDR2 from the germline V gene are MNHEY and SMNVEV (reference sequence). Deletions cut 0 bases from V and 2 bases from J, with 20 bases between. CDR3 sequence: CASSLSDSSGLSPYEQYV. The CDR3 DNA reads TGTGCCAGCAGTTTATCGGACTCGTCGGGATTGAGTCCCTACGAGCAGTACGTC.

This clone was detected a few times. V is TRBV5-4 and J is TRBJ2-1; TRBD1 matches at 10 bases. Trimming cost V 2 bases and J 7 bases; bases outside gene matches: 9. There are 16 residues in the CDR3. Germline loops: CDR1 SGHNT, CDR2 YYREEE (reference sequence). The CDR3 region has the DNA TGTGCCAGCAGCTTAAAAGGACAGGGGGATGAGAATGAGCAGTTCTTC. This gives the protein CASSLKGQGDENEQFF.

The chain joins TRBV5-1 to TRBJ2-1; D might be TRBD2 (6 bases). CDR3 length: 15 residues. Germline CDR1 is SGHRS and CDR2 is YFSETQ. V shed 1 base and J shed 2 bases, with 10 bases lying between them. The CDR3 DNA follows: TGCGCCAGCAGCTTGAACGGGGGACCCTACAATGAGCAGTTCTTC. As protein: CASSLNGGPYNEQFF.

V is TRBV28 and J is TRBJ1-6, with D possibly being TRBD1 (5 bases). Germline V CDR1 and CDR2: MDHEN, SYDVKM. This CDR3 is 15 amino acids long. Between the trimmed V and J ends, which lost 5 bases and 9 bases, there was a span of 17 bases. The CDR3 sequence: CASSPTNGGGSPLHF. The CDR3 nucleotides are TGTGCCAGCAGTCCAACCAACGGGGGGGGTTCACCCCTCCACTTT. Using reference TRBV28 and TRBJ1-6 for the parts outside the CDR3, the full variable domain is DVKVTQSSRYLVKRTGEKVFLECVQDMDHENMFWYRQDPGLGLRLIYFSYDVKMKEKGDIPEGYSVSREKKERFSLILESASTNQTSMYLCASSPTNGGGSPLHFGNGTRLTVT.

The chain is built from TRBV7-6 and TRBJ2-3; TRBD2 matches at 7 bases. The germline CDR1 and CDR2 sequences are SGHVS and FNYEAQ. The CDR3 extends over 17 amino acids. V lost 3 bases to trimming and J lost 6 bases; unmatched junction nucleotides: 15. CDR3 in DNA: TGTGCCAGCAGCTTCCTCGAGCGGGGCGCCCCCCCGGATACGCAGTATTTT. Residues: CASSFLERGAPPDTQYF.

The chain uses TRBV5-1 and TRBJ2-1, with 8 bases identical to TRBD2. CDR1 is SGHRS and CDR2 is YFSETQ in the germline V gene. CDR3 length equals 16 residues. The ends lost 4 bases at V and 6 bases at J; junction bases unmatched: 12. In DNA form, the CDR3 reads TGCGCCAGCAGCCCGGTCGGAGCGGGAGTAATCAATGAGCAGTTCTTC. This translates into CASSPVGAGVINEQFF.

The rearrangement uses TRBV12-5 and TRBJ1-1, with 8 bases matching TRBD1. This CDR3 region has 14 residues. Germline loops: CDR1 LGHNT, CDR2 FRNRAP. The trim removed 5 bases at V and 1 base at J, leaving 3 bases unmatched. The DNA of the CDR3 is TGTGCTAGTGGTAAGGACAGGGCGAACACTGAAGCTTTCTTT. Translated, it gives CASGKDRANTEAFF.

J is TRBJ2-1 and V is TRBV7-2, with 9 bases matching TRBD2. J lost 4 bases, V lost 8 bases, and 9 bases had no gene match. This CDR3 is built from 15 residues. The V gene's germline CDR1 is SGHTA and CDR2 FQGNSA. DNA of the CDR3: TGTGCCAGCGTCCCGCGGGGGGGCCGGTACAATGAGCAGTTCTTC. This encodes CASVPRGGRYNEQFF.

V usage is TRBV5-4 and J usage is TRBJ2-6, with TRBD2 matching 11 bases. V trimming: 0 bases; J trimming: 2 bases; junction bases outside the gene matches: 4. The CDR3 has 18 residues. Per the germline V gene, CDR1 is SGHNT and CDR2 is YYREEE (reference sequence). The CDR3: CASSLDASGRPGANVLTF. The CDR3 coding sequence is TGTGCCAGCAGCTTGGACGCTAGCGGGAGGCCTGGGGCCAACGTCCTGACTTTC.

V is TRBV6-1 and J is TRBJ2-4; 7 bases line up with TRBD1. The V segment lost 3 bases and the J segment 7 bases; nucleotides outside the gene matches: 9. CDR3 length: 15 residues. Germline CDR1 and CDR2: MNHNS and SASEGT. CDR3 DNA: TGTGCCAGCAGTGAGAGGGACAGCCCGAGGAACATTCAGTACTTC. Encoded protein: CASSERDSPRNIQYF.

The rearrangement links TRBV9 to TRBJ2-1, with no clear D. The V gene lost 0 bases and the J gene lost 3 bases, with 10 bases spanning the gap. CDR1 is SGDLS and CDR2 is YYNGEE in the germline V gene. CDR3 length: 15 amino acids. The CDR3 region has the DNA TGTGCCAGCAGCGTAGACCCCTTGAGCTACAATGAGCAGTTCTTC. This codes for CASSVDPLSYNEQFF.

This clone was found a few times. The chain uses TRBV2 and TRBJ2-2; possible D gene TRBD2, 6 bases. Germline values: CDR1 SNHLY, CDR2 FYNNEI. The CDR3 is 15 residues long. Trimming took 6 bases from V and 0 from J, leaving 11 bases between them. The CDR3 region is CASRLAETNTGELFF. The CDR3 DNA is TGTGCCAGCAGGTTAGCGGAGACGAACACCGGGGAGCTGTTTTTT.

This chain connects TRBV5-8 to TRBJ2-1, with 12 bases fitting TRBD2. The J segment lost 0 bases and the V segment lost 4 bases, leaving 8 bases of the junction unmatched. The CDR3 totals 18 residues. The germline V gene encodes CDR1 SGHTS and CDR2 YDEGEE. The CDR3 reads CASSGRLAGARSYNEQFF. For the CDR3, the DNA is TGTGCCAGCAGCGGGCGACTAGCGGGGGCCCGCTCCTACAATGAGCAGTTCTTC. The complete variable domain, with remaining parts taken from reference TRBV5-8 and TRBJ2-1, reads EAGVTQSPTHLIKTRGQQATLRCSPISGHTSVYWYQQALGLGLQFLLWYDEGEERNRGNFPPRFSGRQFPNYSSELNVNALELEDSALYLCASSGRLAGARSYNEQFFGPGTRLTVL.